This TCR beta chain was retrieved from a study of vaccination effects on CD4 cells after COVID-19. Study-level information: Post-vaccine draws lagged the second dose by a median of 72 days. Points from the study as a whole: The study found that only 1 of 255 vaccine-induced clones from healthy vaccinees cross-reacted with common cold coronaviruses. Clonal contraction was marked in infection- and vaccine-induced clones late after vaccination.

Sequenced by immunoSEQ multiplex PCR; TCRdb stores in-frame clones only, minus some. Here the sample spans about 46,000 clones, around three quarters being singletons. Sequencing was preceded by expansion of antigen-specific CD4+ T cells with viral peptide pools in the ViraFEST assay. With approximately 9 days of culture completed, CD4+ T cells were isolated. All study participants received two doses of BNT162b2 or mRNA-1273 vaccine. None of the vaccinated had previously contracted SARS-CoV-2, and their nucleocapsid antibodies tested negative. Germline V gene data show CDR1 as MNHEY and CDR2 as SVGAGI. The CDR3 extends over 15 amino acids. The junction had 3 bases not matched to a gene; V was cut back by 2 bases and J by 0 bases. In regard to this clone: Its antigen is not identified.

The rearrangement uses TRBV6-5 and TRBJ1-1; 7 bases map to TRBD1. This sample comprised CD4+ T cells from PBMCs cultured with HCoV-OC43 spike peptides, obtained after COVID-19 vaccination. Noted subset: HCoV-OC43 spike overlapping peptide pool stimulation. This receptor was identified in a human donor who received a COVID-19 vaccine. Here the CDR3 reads CASSYRGRVNTEAFF. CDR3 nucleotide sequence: TGTGCCAGCAGTTACAGGGGGCGCGTGAACACTGAAGCTTTCTTT.